This T cell receptor (beta chain) was identified in a study of CD8+ T cells in alopecia areata. The wider study: The study gave treated patients oral tofacitinib at 5 to 10 mg twice daily. Percent affected scalp area, the SALT score, rated treated patients' severity. Tofacitinib continued for 6 to 18 months and was then withheld for 6 months.

CDR3 length: 13 amino acids. The germline CDR1 and CDR2 sequences are SGHDT and YYEEEE. The germline V and J ends were trimmed by 6 bases and 8 bases, with 15 bases remaining between them. RNA was extracted and reverse transcribed into cDNA as the sequencing template. Profiling relied on immunoSEQ multiplex PCR, and the TCRdb table lists in-frame clones only, not all of them. The table includes 140,000 to 150,000 clones, roughly 52% detected once. Treatment: oral pan-JAK inhibitor, 5-10 mg twice daily. This chain links TRBV5-6 with TRBJ1-3; D unresolved. The origin of this receptor is a human donor with alopecia areata. The input for sequencing was CD8+ T cells sorted from blood, taken at week 4, from a patient treated with tofacitinib. In DNA, the CDR3 is TGTGCCAGCACCTGGTGGGGTGAGGACACCATATATTTT. This gives the protein CASTWWGEDTIYF.